The subject of this entry is one T cell receptor beta chain. Patients from Seattle were sampled longitudinally, starting during active infection. This sample stems from a study of blood T cell repertoires in COVID-19. Study overall: From the United States, Italy and Spain came samples of acute and convalescent COVID-19. T cells, B-cell-depleted T cells, or PBMCs supplied cDNA or gDNA.

Germline CDR1 MNHEY, CDR2 SMNVEV (reference sequence). CDR3 length: 16 residues. The germline V and J ends were trimmed by 6 bases and 7 bases, with 22 bases remaining between them. Per the study methods: Estimation of nucleated cell counts was performed using reference gene primer amplification. Using immunoSEQ multiplex PCR, the repertoire was profiled, and TCRdb retains in-frame clones only, with some absent. V, J and clone size are those of that table, while D and trimming were read from the DNA. Among almost 400,000 clones, about 89% were seen once, and the ten largest hold 2.3%. This sequence joins TRBV27 and TRBJ2-1; maybe TRBD1 (6 bases). The sample consisted of peripheral blood. This receptor was identified in a woman aged 55-69 years with COVID-19, enrolled during active disease. Here the CDR3 DNA reads TGTGCCAGCAGCCGTTCCCGACAGGTCACGCGTAATGAGCAGTTCTTC. It translates to CASSRSRQVTRNEQFF.